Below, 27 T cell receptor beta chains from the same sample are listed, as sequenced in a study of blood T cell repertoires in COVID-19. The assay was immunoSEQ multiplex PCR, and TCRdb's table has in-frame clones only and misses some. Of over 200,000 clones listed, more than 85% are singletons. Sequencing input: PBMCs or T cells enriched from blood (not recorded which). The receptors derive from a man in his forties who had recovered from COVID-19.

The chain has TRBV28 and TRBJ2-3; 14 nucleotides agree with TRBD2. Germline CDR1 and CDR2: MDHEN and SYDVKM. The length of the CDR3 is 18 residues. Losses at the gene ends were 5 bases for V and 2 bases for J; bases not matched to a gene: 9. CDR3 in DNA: TGTGCCAGCAGTCCCATAGGACTAGCGGGAGGTTCCACAGATACGCAGTATTTT. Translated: CASSPIGLAGGSTDTQYF.

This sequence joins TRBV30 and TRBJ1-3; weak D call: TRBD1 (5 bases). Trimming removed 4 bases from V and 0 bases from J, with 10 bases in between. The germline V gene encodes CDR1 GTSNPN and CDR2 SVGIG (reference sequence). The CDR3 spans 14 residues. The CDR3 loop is CAWMGGSSGNTIYF. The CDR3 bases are TGTGCCTGGATGGGGGGGAGCTCTGGAAACACCATATATTTT.

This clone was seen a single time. The DNA of the CDR3 is TGTGCCAGCACCCTAGTGCAGGGCCTACAAGAGACCCAGTACTTC. Its protein is CASTLVQGLQETQYF. The chain combines TRBV28 with TRBJ2-5; maybe TRBD1 (5 bases). The CDR3 loop spans 15 amino acids. The V gene lost 7 bases and the J gene lost 2 bases, with 17 bases spanning the gap. CDR1 MDHEN and CDR2 SYDVKM come from the germline V gene.

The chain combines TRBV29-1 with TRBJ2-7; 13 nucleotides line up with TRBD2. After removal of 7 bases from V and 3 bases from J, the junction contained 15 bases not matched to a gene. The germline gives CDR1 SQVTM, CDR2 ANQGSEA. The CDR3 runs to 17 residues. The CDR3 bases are TGCAGCGCTGAGGGTGAAACCCGGACTAGCGGGAGCTACGAGCAGTACTTC. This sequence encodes CSAEGETRTSGSYEQYF.

The CDR3 DNA is TGTGCCAGCAAGATCCGGGAGTCACCAAATCAGCCCCAGCATTTT. Protein sequence: CASKIRESPNQPQHF. V gene TRBV2 combines with J gene TRBJ1-5; no firm D call. Looked up from germline, CDR1 is SNHLY and CDR2 is FYNNEI. The CDR3 totals 15 residues. V dropped 7 bases and J dropped 4 bases, with 17 bases sitting between them.

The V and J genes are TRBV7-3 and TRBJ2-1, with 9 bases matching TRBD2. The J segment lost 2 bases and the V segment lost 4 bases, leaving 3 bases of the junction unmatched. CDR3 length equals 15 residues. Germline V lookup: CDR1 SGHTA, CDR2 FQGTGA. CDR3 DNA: TGTGCCAGCAGCTACCTAGCGGGACCCTACAATGAGCAGTTCTTC. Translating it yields CASSYLAGPYNEQFF.

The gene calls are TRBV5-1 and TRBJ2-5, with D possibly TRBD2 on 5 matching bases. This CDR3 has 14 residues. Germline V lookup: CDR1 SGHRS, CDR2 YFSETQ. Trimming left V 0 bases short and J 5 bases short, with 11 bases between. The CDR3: CASSLAPLGETQYF. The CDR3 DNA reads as TGCGCCAGCAGCTTGGCCCCACTAGGGGAGACCCAGTACTTC.

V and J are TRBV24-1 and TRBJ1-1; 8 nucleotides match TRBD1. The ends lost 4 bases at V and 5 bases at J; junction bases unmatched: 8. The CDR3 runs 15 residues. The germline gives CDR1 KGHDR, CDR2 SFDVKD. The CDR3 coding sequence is TGTGCCACCAGTGACCCCGGACAGGGACGGACTGAAGCTTTCTTT. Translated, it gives CATSDPGQGRTEAFF.

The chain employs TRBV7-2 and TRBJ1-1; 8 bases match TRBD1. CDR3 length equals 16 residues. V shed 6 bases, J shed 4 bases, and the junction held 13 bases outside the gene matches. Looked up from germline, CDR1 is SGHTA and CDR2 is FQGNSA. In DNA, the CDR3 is TGTGCCAGCAGGAGGTCACAGGGGGAATTGGGCACTGAAGCTTTCTTT. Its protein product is CASRRSQGELGTEAFF. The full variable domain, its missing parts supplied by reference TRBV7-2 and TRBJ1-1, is GAGVSQSPSNKVTEKGKDVELRCDPISGHTALYWYRQSLGQGLEFLIYFQGNSAPDKSGLPSDRFSAERTGGSVSTLTIQRTQQEDSAVYLCASRRSQGELGTEAFFGQGTRLTVV.

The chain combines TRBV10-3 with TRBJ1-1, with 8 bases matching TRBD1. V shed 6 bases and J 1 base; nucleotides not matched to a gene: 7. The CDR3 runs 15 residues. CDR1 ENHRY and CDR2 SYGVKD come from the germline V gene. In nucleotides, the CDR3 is TGTGCCATCAGGGACTCACAGGGGGAGAACACTGAAGCTTTCTTT. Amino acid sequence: CAIRDSQGENTEAFF.

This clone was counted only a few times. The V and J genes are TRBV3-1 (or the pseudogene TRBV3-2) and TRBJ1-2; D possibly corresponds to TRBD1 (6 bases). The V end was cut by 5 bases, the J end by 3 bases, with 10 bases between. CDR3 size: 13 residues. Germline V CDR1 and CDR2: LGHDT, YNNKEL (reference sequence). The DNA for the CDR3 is TGTGCCAGCAGCTTTCGGACAGACTATGGCTACACCTTC. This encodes CASSFRTDYGYTF.

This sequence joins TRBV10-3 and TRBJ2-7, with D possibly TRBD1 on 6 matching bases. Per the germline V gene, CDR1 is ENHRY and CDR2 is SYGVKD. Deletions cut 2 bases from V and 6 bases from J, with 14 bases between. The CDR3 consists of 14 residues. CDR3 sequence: CAISEMTGFCEQYF. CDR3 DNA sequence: TGTGCCATCAGTGAGATGACAGGTTTTTGCGAGCAGTACTTC.

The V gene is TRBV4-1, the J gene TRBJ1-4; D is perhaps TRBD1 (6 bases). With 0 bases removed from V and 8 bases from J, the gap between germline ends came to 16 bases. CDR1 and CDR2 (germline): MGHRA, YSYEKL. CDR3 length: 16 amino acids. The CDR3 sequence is CASSQEDGGAREKLFF. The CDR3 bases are TGCGCCAGCAGCCAAGAGGATGGGGGGGCGCGAGAAAAACTGTTTTTT.

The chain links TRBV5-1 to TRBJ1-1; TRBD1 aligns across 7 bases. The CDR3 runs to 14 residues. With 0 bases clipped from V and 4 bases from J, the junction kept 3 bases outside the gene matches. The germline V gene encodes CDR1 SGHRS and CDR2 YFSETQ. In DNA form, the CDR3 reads TGCGCCAGCAGCTTGGCGACAGGGTTCACTGAAGCTTTCTTT. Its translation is CASSLATGFTEAFF.

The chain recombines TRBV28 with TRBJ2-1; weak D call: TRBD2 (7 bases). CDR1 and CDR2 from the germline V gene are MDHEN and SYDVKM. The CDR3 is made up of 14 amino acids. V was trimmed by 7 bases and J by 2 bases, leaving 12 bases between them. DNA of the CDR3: TGTGCCAGCATAGGGGGGAGGGCCTACAATGAGCAGTTCTTC. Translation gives CASIGGRAYNEQFF.

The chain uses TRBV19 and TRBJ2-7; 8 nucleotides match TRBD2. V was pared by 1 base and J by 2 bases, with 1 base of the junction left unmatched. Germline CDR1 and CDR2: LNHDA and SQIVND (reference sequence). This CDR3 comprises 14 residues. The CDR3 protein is CASSIVAGTYEQYF. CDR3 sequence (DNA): TGTGCCAGTAGTATAGTAGCGGGAACCTACGAGCAGTACTTC.

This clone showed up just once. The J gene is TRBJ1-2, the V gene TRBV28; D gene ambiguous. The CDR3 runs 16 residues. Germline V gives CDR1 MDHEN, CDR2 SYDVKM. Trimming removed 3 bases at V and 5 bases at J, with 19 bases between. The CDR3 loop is CASSFYGSGGWYGYTF. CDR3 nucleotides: TGTGCCAGCAGTTTCTATGGGTCCGGAGGGTGGTATGGCTACACCTTC.

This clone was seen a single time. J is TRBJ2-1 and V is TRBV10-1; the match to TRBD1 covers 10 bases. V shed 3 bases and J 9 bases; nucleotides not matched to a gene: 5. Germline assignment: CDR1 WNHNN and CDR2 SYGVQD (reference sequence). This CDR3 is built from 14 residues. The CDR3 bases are TGCGCCAGCAGTGAAGGGAGACAGGGGGCTGAGCAGTTCTTC. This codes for CASSEGRQGAEQFF.

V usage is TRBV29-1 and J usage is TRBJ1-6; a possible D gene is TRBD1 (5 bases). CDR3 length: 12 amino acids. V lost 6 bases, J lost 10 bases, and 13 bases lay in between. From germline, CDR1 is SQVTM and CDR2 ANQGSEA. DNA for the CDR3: TGCAGCGTACGGGACGGAGGGTCACCCCTCCACTTT. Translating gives CSVRDGGSPLHF. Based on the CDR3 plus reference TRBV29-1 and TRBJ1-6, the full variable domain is SAVISQKPSRDICQRGTSLTIQCQVDSQVTMMFWYRQQPGQSLTLIATANQGSEATYESGFVIDKFPISRPNLTFSTLTVSNMSPEDSSIYLCSVRDGGSPLHFGNGTRLTVT.

CDR3 loop: CASSIQGSGGYTF. In nucleotides, the CDR3 is TGTGCCAGCAGTATACAGGGATCGGGGGGCTACACCTTC. This chain connects TRBV6-5 to TRBJ1-2; TRBD1 is a possible D gene (6 bases). The CDR3 is 13 residues long. Trimming left V 5 bases short and J 8 bases short, with 15 bases between. Germline lookup yields CDR1 MNHEY and CDR2 SVGAGI.

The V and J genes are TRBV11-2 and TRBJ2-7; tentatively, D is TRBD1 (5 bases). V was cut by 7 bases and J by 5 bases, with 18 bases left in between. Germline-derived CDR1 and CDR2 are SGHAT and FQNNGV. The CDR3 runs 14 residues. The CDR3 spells CASTIQASSDEQYF. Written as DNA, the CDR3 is TGTGCCAGCACCATACAGGCTTCCTCGGACGAGCAGTACTTC.

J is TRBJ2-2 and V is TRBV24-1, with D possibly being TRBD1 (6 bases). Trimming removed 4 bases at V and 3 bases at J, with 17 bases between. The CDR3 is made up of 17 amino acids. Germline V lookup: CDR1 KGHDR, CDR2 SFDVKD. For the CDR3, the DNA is TGTGCCACCAGTGAGGAACAGGGCTATGGGGACACCGGGGAGCTGTTTTTT. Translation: CATSEEQGYGDTGELFF.

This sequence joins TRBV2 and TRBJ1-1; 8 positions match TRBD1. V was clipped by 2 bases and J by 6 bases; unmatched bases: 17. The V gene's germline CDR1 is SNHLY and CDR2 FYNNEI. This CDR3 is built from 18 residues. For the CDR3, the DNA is TGTGCCAGCAGTGAAATTAGAGGGACAGGCCGAACACGCGCTGAAGCTTTCTTT. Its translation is CASSEIRGTGRTRAEAFF.

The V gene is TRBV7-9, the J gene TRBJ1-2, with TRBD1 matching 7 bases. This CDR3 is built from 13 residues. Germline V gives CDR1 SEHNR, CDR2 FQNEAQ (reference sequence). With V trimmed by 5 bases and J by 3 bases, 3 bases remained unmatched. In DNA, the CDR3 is TGTGCCAGCAGCCCCGGGACAGACTATGGCTACACCTTC. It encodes CASSPGTDYGYTF.

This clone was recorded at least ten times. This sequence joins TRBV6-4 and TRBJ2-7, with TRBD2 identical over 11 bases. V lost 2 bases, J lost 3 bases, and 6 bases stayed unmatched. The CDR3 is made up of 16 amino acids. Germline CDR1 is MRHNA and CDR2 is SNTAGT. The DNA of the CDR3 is TGTGCCAGCAGTGACGCCCCTAGCGGGAGGTTCTACGAGCAGTACTTC. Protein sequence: CASSDAPSGRFYEQYF.

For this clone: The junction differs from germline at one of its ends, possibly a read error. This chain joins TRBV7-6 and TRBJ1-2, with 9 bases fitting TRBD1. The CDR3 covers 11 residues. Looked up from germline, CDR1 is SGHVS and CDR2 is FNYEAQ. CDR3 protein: CASRGTGLLIF. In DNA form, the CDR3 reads TGTGCCAGCAGGGGGACAGGGCTTCTTATCTTC.

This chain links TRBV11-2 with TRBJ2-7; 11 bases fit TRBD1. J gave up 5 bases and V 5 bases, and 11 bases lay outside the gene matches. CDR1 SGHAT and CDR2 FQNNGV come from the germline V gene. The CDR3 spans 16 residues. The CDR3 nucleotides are TGTGCCAGCAGCCCTTTCTGGGACAGGGGGGCTAACGAGCAGTACTTC. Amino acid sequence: CASSPFWDRGANEQYF.